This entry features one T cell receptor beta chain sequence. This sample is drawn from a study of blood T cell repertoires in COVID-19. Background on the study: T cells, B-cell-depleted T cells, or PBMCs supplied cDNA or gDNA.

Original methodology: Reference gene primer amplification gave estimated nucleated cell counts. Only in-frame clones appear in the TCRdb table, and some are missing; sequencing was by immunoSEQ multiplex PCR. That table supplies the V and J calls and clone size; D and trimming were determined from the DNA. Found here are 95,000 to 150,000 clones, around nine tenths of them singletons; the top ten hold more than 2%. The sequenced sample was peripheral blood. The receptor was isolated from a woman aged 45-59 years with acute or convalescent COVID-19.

The CDR3 DNA sequence: TGTGCCACCGAGTTAGAGACCCAGTACTTC. It translates to CATELETQYF. The J gene is TRBJ2-5, the V gene TRBV6-5, with D uncertain. Germline V gene sequence: CDR1 MNHEY, CDR2 SVGAGI. The V gene lost 10 bases and the J gene lost 4 bases, with 7 bases spanning the gap. This CDR3 region has 10 residues.